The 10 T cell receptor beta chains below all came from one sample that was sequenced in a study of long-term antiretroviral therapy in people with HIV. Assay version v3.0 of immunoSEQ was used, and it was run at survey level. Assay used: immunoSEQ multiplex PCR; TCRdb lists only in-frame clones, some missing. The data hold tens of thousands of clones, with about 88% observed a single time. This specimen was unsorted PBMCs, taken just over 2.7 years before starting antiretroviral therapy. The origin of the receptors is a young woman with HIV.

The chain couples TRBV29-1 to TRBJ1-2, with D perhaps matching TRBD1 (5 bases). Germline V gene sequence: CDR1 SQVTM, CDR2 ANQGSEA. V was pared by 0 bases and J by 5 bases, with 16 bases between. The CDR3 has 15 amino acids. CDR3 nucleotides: TGCAGCGTTGAAGATGAAAGGGGCCCTATTTATGGCTACACCTTC. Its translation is CSVEDERGPIYGYTF.

This CDR3 reads CASSANPGTGSPLHF. DNA of the CDR3: TGTGCCAGCAGCGCCAATCCCGGGACAGGTTCACCCCTCCACTTT. V is TRBV9 and J is TRBJ1-6; 8 positions match TRBD1. CDR1 is SGDLS, CDR2 YYNGEE, per germline. The V segment lost 3 bases and the J segment 9 bases; nucleotides outside the gene matches: 8. The CDR3 loop spans 15 amino acids.

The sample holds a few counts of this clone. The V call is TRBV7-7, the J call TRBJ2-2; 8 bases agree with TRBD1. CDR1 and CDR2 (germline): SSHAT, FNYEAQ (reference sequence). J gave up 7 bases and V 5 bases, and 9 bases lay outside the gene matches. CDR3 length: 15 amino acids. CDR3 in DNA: TGTGCCAGCAGCCCCCAGGGACAGGTCGGCGGGGAGCTGTTTTTT. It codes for CASSPQGQVGGELFF.

CDR3 sequence reads: CAITITGYTEAFF. CDR3 in DNA: TGTGCCATTACGATAACAGGGTACACTGAAGCTTTCTTT. This chain uses TRBV10-3 with TRBJ1-1, with D maybe TRBD1 (6 bases). The CDR3 totals 13 residues. V was cut by 9 bases and J by 3 bases, with 14 bases left in between. Germline V CDR1 and CDR2: ENHRY, SYGVKD.

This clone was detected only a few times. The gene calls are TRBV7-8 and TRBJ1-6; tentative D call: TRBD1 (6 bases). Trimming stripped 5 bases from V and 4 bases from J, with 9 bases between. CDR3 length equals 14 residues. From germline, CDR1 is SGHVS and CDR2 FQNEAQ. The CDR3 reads CASSVGQYNSPLHF. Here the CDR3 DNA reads TGTGCCAGCAGCGTCGGACAGTATAATTCACCCCTCCACTTT.

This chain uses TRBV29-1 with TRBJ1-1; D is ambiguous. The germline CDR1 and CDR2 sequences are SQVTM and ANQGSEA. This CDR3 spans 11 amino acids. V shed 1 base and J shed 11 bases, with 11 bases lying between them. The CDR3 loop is CSVEVGGLAFF. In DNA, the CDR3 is TGCAGCGTTGAAGTGGGCGGACTGGCTTTCTTT.

CDR3 sequence reads: CASSGGLDTQYF. CDR3 bases: TGTGCCAGCAGTGGGGGATTGGATACGCAGTATTTT. The chain recombines TRBV27 with TRBJ2-3; D tentatively fits TRBD1 or TRBD2 (5 bases each). V was clipped by 5 bases and J by 6 bases, with 9 bases between them. Looked up from germline, CDR1 is MNHEY and CDR2 is SMNVEV (reference sequence). The CDR3 spans 12 residues.

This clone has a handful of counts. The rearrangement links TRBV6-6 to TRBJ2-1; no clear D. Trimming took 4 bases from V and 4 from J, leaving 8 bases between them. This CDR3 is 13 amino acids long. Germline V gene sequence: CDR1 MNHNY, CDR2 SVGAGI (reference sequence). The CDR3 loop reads CASSSMKYNEQFF. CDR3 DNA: TGTGCCAGCAGTTCCATGAAGTACAATGAGCAGTTCTTC.

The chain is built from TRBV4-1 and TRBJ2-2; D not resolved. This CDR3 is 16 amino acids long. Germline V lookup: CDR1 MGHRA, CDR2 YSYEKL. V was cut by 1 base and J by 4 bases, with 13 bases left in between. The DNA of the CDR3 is TGCGCCAGCAGCCAAGGTCTTTCCCGGGTCACCGGGGAGCTGTTTTTT. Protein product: CASSQGLSRVTGELFF.

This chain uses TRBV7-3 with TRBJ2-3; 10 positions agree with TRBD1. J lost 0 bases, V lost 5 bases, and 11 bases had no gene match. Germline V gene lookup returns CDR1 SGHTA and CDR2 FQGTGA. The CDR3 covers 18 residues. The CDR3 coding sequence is TGTGCCAGCAGCGCCTTCTTCGGGACAGGGGCCAGCACAGATACGCAGTATTTT. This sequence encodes CASSAFFGTGASTDTQYF.